This T cell receptor beta chain was recorded in a study of cytomegalovirus exposure and HLA in healthy donors. The study, taken as a whole, reports: In a later analysis, a missense DCLRE1C variant was linked to TCR beta V- and J-gene trimming. Across all donors, roughly uniform sequencing depth was an assumption of the presence/absence analyses.

On this clone: Its specificity is not known.

The PCR contained 60 Vbeta and 13 Jbeta primers. Sequencing used immunoSEQ multiplex PCR; TCRdb keeps in-frame clones, though not all of them. The sample includes some 130,000 clones. Germline assignment: CDR1 SGHNT and CDR2 YYREEE (reference sequence). Trimming removed 0 bases at V and 4 bases at J, with 19 bases between. This CDR3 comprises 17 residues. The TCR originated in a woman in her thirties or forties in good health and CMV-seronegative. V gene TRBV5-4 combines with J gene TRBJ1-1; a weak D match, TRBD1 (5 bases). Sample: PBMCs. The CDR3 DNA sequence: TGTGCCAGCAGCTTGGATAGGGCAGGGCAAGGCGGCACTGAAGCTTTCTTT. It encodes CASSLDRAGQGGTEAFF.